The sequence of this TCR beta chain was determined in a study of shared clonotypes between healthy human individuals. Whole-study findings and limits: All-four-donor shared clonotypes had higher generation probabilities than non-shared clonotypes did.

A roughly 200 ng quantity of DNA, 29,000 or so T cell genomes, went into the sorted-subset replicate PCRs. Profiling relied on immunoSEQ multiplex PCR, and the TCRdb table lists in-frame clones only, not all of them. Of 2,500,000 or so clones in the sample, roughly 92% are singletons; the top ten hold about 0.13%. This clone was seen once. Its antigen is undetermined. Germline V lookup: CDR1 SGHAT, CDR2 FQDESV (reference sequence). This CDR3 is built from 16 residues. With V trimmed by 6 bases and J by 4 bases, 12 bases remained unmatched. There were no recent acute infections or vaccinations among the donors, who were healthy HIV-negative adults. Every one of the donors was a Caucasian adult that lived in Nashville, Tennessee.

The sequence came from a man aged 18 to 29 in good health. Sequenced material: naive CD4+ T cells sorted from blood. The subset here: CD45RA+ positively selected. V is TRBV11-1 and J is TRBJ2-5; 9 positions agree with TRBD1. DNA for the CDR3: TGTGCCAGCAGTTTTGCCCCGGGACAGGGTATAGAGACCCAGTACTTC. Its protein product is CASSFAPGQGIETQYF.